This T cell receptor beta chain was observed in a study of T cell repertoires in cytomegalovirus infection. Study background: From public TCR beta signatures came an indication of both CMV infection and matching HLA type.

Study findings and constraints: Ex vivo responses were dominated by HLA-C-restricted CMV-specific TCR beta clonotypes. Frequencies of public TCR beta families were cumulated, and this identified carriers of CMV plus the relevant HLA.

This CDR3 is 14 amino acids long. Per the germline V gene, CDR1 is DFQATT and CDR2 is SNEGSKA (reference sequence). Trimming cost V 4 bases and J 4 bases, with 16 bases left between them. Via MiXCR, TCRdb re-called the reads, giving one row per CDR3 protein. The data hold around 530,000 distinct CDR3 sequences, with approximately 15% observed a single time. Points on this clonotype: Its antigen is as yet unknown. The CDR3 end shows no conserved phenylalanine or tryptophan, and so a read error is likely.

The source of this sequence is a human donor in good health (CMV status not recorded). Some clones in this sample may be carry-over from other donors' samples. The sample consisted of CD8+ T cells from PBMCs. The genes are TRBV20-1 and TRBJ1-2; D is unclear. CDR3 nucleotides: TGCAGTGCTAACCCAGGCCGAGAAGGCTATGGCTACACCTTA. It specifies CSANPGREGYGYTL.